The rows below give T cell receptor beta chains drawn from one sample of a study of blood T cell repertoires in COVID-19. Libraries were prepared by immunoSEQ multiplex PCR; TCRdb keeps only in-frame clonotypes and omits some of them. Seen here are approximately 170,000 clones, approximately 86% observed once, and the top ten hold about 6.9%. The sample comprised peripheral blood. These receptors all come from an elderly man with COVID-19, enrolled during active disease. The CDR3 runs from the conserved cysteine through the conserved F or W. The D gene is left open where the match is weak. A clone size is listed for some rows: how often the clone was seen (once, few, many), or a class if it is expanded.

>NA|once|TRBJ1-3|TRBV5-5
TGTGCCAGCAGCTTACCGAGGAACACCATATATTTT
CASSLPRNTIYF
>TRBD1|few|TRBJ1-4|TRBV9
TGTGCCAGCAGCGCGGGTCCCGGGACAGGGGGCCTCGATGAAAAACTGTTTTTT
CASSAGPGTGGLDEKLFF
>NA|NA|TRBJ2-7|TRBV10-3
TGTGCCATCAGTGAGCTGGGGAGCTCCTACGAGCAGTACTTC
CAISELGSSYEQYF
>TRBD2|NA|TRBJ2-3|TRBV5-1
TGCGCCAGCAGCCTAACCGGGACTAGCAATAGAGATACGCAGTATTTT
CASSLTGTSNRDTQYF
>NA|NA|TRBJ2-1|TRBV19
TGTGCCAGTAGTATACTCAGGGGTGGAAATGAGCAGTTCTTC
CASSILRGGNEQFF
>NA|NA|TRBJ1-6|TRBV11-2
TGTGCCAGCAGCTGGCGCGAAGGACAGACTTTTAATTCACCCCTCCACTTT
CASSWREGQTFNSPLHF
>NA|NA|TRBJ1-5|TRBV12-5
TGTGCTAGTGGTTTGGCCTCGTATCAGCCCCAGCATTTT
CASGLASYQPQHF
>NA|NA|TRBJ2-1|TRBV7-3
TGTGCCAGCAGCCCAGGGGCAACTCCTATAAACAATGAGCAGTTCTTC
CASSPGATPINNEQFF
>NA|once|TRBJ2-1|TRBV3-1/TRBV3-2
TGTGCCAGCAGCCAAACCCCCAGGTACAATGAGCAGTTCTTC
CASSQTPRYNEQFF
>TRBD2|few|TRBJ2-3|TRBV5-1
TGCGCCAGCAGGCGTTTAAGCGGGGAGGGAACAGATACGCAGTATTTT
CASRRLSGEGTDTQYF
>NA|NA|TRBJ2-7|TRBV6-5
TGTGCCAGCAGTTTTGGGGGCATCTACGAGCAGTACTTC
CASSFGGIYEQYF
>TRBD1|NA|TRBJ1-4|TRBV7-8
TGTGCCAGCAGCCTGTCAGGGGGCAATAATGAAAAACTGTTTTTT
CASSLSGGNNEKLFF
>NA|NA|TRBJ1-2|TRBV3-1/TRBV3-2
TGTGCCAGCAGCAGAGGGGACTACGGCTACACCTTC
CASSRGDYGYTF
>TRBD1|NA|TRBJ1-1|TRBV9
TGTGCCAGCAGCACACAGGGGGTAGGTACTGAAGCTTTCTTT
CASSTQGVGTEAFF
>NA|NA|TRBJ1-6|TRBV6-6
TGTGCCAGCAGTGGGCTGGGGGGGCAAGATAATTCACCCCTCCACTTT
CASSGLGGQDNSPLHF
>NA|NA|TRBJ2-3|TRBV5-6
TGTGCCAGCAGCTTGTGGAGGATCACAGATACGCAGTATTTT
CASSLWRITDTQYF
>NA|many|TRBJ2-2|TRBV2
TGTGCCAGCAGTGAATCGGGGGTGGCCGGGGAGCTGTTTTTT
CASSESGVAGELFF
>NA|NA|TRBJ1-3|TRBV28
TGTGCCAGCACTAGATATGGAAACACCATATATTTT
CASTRYGNTIYF
>TRBD1|NA|TRBJ1-2|TRBV29-1
TGCAGCGTTGAAGGGGTACAGGGGGGATATGGCTACACCTTC
CSVEGVQGGYGYTF
>NA|NA|TRBJ2-5|TRBV9
TGTGCCAGCAGCGACAGTGGGGAGACCCAGTACTTC
CASSDSGETQYF
>NA|few|TRBJ1-6|TRBV4-3
TGCGCCAGCAGCCAAGCGGCAGGACTTGGTAATTCACCCCTCCACTTT
CASSQAAGLGNSPLHF
>NA|NA|TRBJ2-1|TRBV20-1
TGCAGTGCTAGTAGGGGCCCCGGTTCTAGCAATGAGCAGTTCTTC
CSASRGPGSSNEQFF
>TRBD1|NA|TRBJ1-4|TRBV11-2
TGTGCCAGCAGCTTATTGGGACAGGGGAGAGGGGAACTGTTTTTT
CASSLLGQGRGELFF
>NA|NA|TRBJ2-3|TRBV24-1
TGTGCCACCAGTGATTCCGGGATCACCACAGATACGCAGTATTTT
CATSDSGITTDTQYF
>NA|many|TRBJ2-7|TRBV4-1
TGCGCCAGCAGCCAAGATTCTGGGGAGTCCTACGAGCAGTACTTC
CASSQDSGESYEQYF
>TRBD1|NA|TRBJ1-3|TRBV28
TGTGCCAGCAGTTTAGTGACAGGGGTTGGAAACACCATATATTTT
CASSLVTGVGNTIYF
>TRBD2|NA|TRBJ2-7|TRBV27
TGTGCCAGCAGGCGAACTTCTAGCGGGGGGCAGTACGAGCAGTACTTC
CASRRTSSGGQYEQYF
>NA|NA|TRBJ1-2|TRBV7-9
TGTGCCAGCAGCTTATCCTTTTATTTTGCGAATGGCTACACCTTC
CASSLSFYFANGYTF
>TRBD2|NA|TRBJ2-5|TRBV3-1/TRBV3-2
TGTGCCAGCAGCCTCACGGGCGGGGGGCCCCAAGAGACCCAGTACTTC
CASSLTGGGPQETQYF
>NA|NA|TRBJ2-2|TRBV29-1
TGCAGCGTCCGACAGGCGAACACCGGGGAGCTATTTTTT
CSVRQANTGELFF
>TRBD2|NA|TRBJ2-7|TRBV7-8
TGTGCCAGCAGCTTTAGACTAGCGGGGACCTACGAGCAGTACTTC
CASSFRLAGTYEQYF
>TRBD1|NA|TRBJ2-1|TRBV10-3
TGTGCCATCAGTGAGCCGGGACAGGGGGGCTACAATGAGCAGTTCTTC
CAISEPGQGGYNEQFF
>NA|NA|TRBJ2-5|TRBV19
TGTGCCAGTAGTATTCAGGAGACCCAGTACTTC
CASSIQETQYF
>TRBD1|NA|TRBJ1-2|TRBV15
TGTGCCACCAGCAGAGATAATGAGGGGACAGGTCGATCCAATGGCTACACCTTC
CATSRDNEGTGRSNGYTF
>NA|NA|TRBJ1-1|TRBV7-9
TGTGCCAGCAGCTCCACGGGGGAGACGACGGAAGCTTTCTTT
CASSSTGETTEAFF
>TRBD1|NA|TRBJ1-4|TRBV19
TGTGCCAGTAGTATCCCGGGACAGAATGAAAAACTGTTTTTT
CASSIPGQNEKLFF
>NA|NA|TRBJ1-6|TRBV11-2
TGTGCCAGCAGCTTAGGGAGGGGCGGGAATTCACCCCTCCACTTT
CASSLGRGGNSPLHF
>NA|NA|TRBJ1-6|TRBV4-2
TGTGCCAGCAGCCAAGTGGCAGTTTCTAATTCACCCCTCCACTTT
CASSQVAVSNSPLHF
>NA|NA|TRBJ1-2|TRBV7-8
TGTGCCAGCAGCTCATCCAGGGGAGGGGGCTACACCTTC
CASSSSRGGGYTF
>NA|NA|TRBJ1-6|TRBV6-1
TGTGCCAGCAGTGATTGGGGCACACCCCTCCACTTT
CASSDWGTPLHF
>NA|NA|TRBJ1-6|TRBV7-9
TGTGCCAGCAGCTTACGGCGGAGCGATAATTCACCCCTCCACTTT
CASSLRRSDNSPLHF
>NA|NA|TRBJ2-5|TRBV5-4
TGTGCCAGCAGCTCCCCGGGACTTGCTTACCAAGAGACCCAGTACTTC
CASSSPGLAYQETQYF
>TRBD1|NA|TRBJ1-6|TRBV5-6
TGTGCCAGCAGCTTGGTTGCAGGGGGCTATTCACCCCTCCACTTT
CASSLVAGGYSPLHF
>TRBD2|NA|TRBJ2-5|TRBV7-2
TGTGCCAGCAGCCCTAGCGGGGGGCCTACCGAGACCCAGTACTTC
CASSPSGGPTETQYF
>TRBD1|NA|TRBJ1-4|TRBV27
TGTGCCAGCAGTCCCTCCTCCGGGACAGGGCCTGAAAAACTGTTTTTT
CASSPSSGTGPEKLFF
>NA|NA|TRBJ1-2|TRBV5-1
TGCGCCAGCAGCGTGGACAGTGACTATGGCTACACCTTC
CASSVDSDYGYTF
>TRBD1|NA|TRBJ2-7|TRBV29-1
TGCAGCGTTGAAGCAGGGGGAACCTACGAGCAGTACTTC
CSVEAGGTYEQYF
>TRBD1|once|TRBJ2-7|TRBV13
TGTGCCAGCAGCTCGAACCATGGACAGGGTTCTTCCTACGAGCAGTACTTC
CASSSNHGQGSSYEQYF
>NA|once|TRBJ1-4|TRBV10-3
TGTGCCATCAGTGCAGGTGCGGGGGAAAAACTGTTTTTT
CAISAGAGEKLFF
>NA|NA|TRBJ1-2|TRBV19
TGTGCCAGCCAGAGGACAGTTAACTATGGCTACACCTTC
CASQRTVNYGYTF